This entry lists 16 T cell receptor beta chains sequenced from one sample in a study of CD8+CD57+ T cells in acquired aplastic anemia (dated by TCRdb to between 2018 and 2020). Instrument used: Illumina HiSeq 2000. Profiling of TCR beta VDJ combinations and CDR3 sequences used genomic DNA as the template. Using fastp trimming at Q25 and MiXCR clonotype assembly, TCRdb reanalyzed the public sequencing data and kept in-frame beta chains. Records with the same CDR3 protein are collapsed into one entry carrying the most frequent genes and DNA. This sample has about 180,000 distinct CDR3 sequences in its table, and 40% to 55% of those were observed once. Jointly, the top ten make up approximately 2.9% of the sample. Sequencing was carried out using sorted CD4+, CD8+, or CD8+CD57+ T cells (not recorded which) from PBMCs. These receptors were obtained from a human donor in good health.

This clonotype was recorded at least ten times. The gene calls are TRBV2 and TRBJ2-1, with a weak D call TRBD2 (6 bases). Germline V gene sequence: CDR1 SNHLY, CDR2 FYNNEI. V lost 5 bases, J lost 4 bases, and 12 bases lay in between. This CDR3 spans 14 amino acids. The CDR3 spells CASSWEDAYNEQFF. CDR3 DNA sequence: TGTGCCAGCAGTTGGGAGGATGCATACAATGAGCAGTTCTTC.

V and J are TRBV4-2 and TRBJ2-7; D gene unclear. The CDR3 is 14 residues long. The V and J ends lost 1 base and 4 bases respectively, with 11 bases between them. CDR1 and CDR2 from the germline V gene are LGHNA and YNFKEQ. DNA for the CDR3: TGTGCCAGCAGCCAAGGCGAGGACGGATACGAGCAGTACTTC. This gives the protein CASSQGEDGYEQYF.

This clonotype has a count of ten or more. V and J are TRBV5-6 and TRBJ2-1; 11 nucleotides align to TRBD2. Losses at the gene ends were 2 bases for V and 8 bases for J; bases not matched to a gene: 6. This CDR3 is built from 15 residues. The germline CDR1 and CDR2 sequences are SGHDT and YYEEEE. DNA of the CDR3: TGTGCCAGCAGCTTCCTTAGCGGGAGGGCCCATGAGCAGTTCTTC. Its protein is CASSFLSGRAHEQFF.

Turning to this clonotype: This clone may be a read error of a much larger clone one base away. The chain carries TRBV12-3 or TRBV12-4 and TRBJ1-1, with 7 positions matching TRBD1. This CDR3 is built from 14 residues. The CDR3 reads CASSLYDRVTEASF. The CDR3 nucleotides are TGTGCCAGCAGTTTATACGACAGGGTCACTGAAGCTTCCTTT.

This chain uses TRBV29-1 with TRBJ1-2; D is unclear. The V and J ends lost 6 bases and 2 bases respectively, with 10 bases between them. Germline loops: CDR1 SQVTM, CDR2 ANQGSEA. The CDR3 is 12 amino acids. CDR3 loop: CSVAAGNYGYTF. The CDR3 DNA follows: TGCAGCGTCGCGGCGGGAAACTATGGCTACACCTTC.

Concerning this clonotype itself: This may be a read error, as it is one base from a much larger clone. The J gene is TRBJ1-3, the V gene TRBV11-1; D is unclear. The CDR3 totals 13 residues. Germline assignment: CDR1 SGHAT and CDR2 FQDESV (reference sequence). The CDR3 nucleotides are TGTGCCAGCAGCGCCAGACCTGGAAACACCGTATATTTT. This sequence encodes CASSARPGNTVYF.

The chain's CDR3 is CASRQSNQPQHF. The DNA of the CDR3 is TGTGCCAGCAGACAAAGCAATCAGCCCCAGCATTTT. The rearrangement links TRBV2 to TRBJ1-5; the D is unclear. This CDR3 is built from 12 residues. Germline V gene data show CDR1 as SNHLY and CDR2 as FYNNEI. Trimming stripped 6 bases from V and 1 base from J, with 4 bases between. The complete variable domain, with remaining parts taken from reference TRBV2 and TRBJ1-5, reads EPEVTQTPSHQVTQMGQEVILRCVPISNHLYFYWYRQILGQKVEFLVSFYNNEISEKSEIFDDQFSVERPDGSNFTLKIRSTKLEDSAMYFCASRQSNQPQHFGDGTRLSIL.

This clonotype was counted at least ten times. This chain connects TRBV20-1 to TRBJ2-3, with a possible D match to TRBD2 (6 bases). The length of the CDR3 is 15 residues. Germline loops: CDR1 DFQATT, CDR2 SNEGSKA (reference sequence). The V end lost 0 bases, the J end lost 5 bases, and 15 bases lay between the germline ends. The CDR3 sequence is CSARDSGLPIDTQYF. The CDR3, as DNA: TGCAGTGCTAGAGATTCGGGACTCCCAATAGATACGCAGTATTTT.

The rearrangement uses TRBV14 and TRBJ2-7; D ambiguous. Germline V lookup: CDR1 SGHDN, CDR2 FVKESK. CDR3 size: 13 residues. Trimming took 0 bases from V and 2 from J, leaving 5 bases between them. The CDR3 sequence is CASSQDVPYEQYF. The CDR3 DNA reads TGTGCCAGCAGCCAAGATGTCCCCTACGAGCAGTACTTC.

This clonotype was seen more than once but under ten times. The CDR3 nucleotides are TGTGCCAGCGGGGAACCTAACTATGGCTACACCTTC. Translating it yields CASGEPNYGYTF. The gene calls are TRBV6-1 and TRBJ1-2; D unclear. With 8 bases removed from V and 0 bases from J, the gap between germline ends came to 7 bases. There are 12 residues in the CDR3. CDR1 and CDR2 (germline): MNHNS, SASEGT.

This clonotype occurred many times. The chain carries TRBV11-2 and TRBJ2-1; 11 positions agree with TRBD1. The CDR3 has 15 residues. Looked up from germline, CDR1 is SGHAT and CDR2 is FQNNGV. V was pared by 5 bases and J by 6 bases, with 6 bases of the junction left unmatched. CDR3 protein: CASSQGQGVFNEQFF. CDR3 in DNA: TGTGCCAGCAGCCAGGGACAGGGGGTCTTCAATGAGCAGTTCTTC.

V is TRBV11-2 and J is TRBJ2-2; TRBD2 matches 7 bases. CDR1 SGHAT and CDR2 FQNNGV come from the germline V gene. Losses at the gene ends were 5 bases for V and 1 base for J; bases not matched to a gene: 10. The CDR3 loop spans 17 amino acids. CDR3 DNA: TGTGCCAGCAGCCCAGCTAGCGGAGGGAGGAACACCGGGGAGCTGTTTTTT. This codes for CASSPASGGRNTGELFF.

The sample holds a few counts of this clonotype. The rearrangement joins TRBV5-5 to TRBJ1-2; the D gene is possibly TRBD1 (6 bases). CDR1 is SGHKS, CDR2 YYEKEE, per germline (reference sequence). This CDR3 contains 14 residues. Trimming took off 0 bases at V and 6 bases at J, with 12 bases between the two ends. Written as DNA, the CDR3 is TGTGCCAGCAGCTTGGACAGGGTTAAACATGGCTACACCTTC. It specifies CASSLDRVKHGYTF. The whole variable domain, remainder taken from reference TRBV5-5 and TRBJ1-2, is DAGVTQSPTHLIKTRGQQVTLRCSPISGHKSVSWYQQVLGQGPQFIFQYYEKEERGRGNFPDRFSARQFPNYSSELNVNALLLGDSALYLCASSLDRVKHGYTFGSGTRLTVV.

As concerns this clonotype: The junction and the germline gene differ at one end; a read error may be behind it. This chain connects TRBV6-4 to TRBJ2-3; the match to TRBD2 covers 11 bases. In germline, CDR1 is MRHNA, CDR2 SNTAGT. This CDR3 region has 17 residues. CDR3 loop: CAGRDTGTSGRTDTQYF. DNA for the CDR3: TGCGCCGGCAGGGACACCGGGACTAGCGGTCGCACAGATACGCAGTATTTT.

The chain couples TRBV18 to TRBJ2-1; D might be TRBD1 or TRBD2, each matching 6 bases. The V end lost 5 bases, the J end lost 8 bases, and 10 bases lay between the germline ends. The CDR3 sequence is 12 residues long. Germline values: CDR1 KGHSH, CDR2 LQKENI. The CDR3: CASSGGQDEQFF. CDR3 DNA sequence: TGTGCCAGCTCAGGGGGGCAGGATGAGCAGTTCTTC.

This clonotype has ten or more counts. This chain links TRBV12-3 or TRBV12-4 with TRBJ2-7, with D possibly matching TRBD1 (6 bases). The CDR3 covers 13 residues. Deletions cut 4 bases from V and 6 bases from J, with 13 bases between. The CDR3 region has the DNA TGTGCCAGCAGTTGGGCCAGGGGTGGCGAGCAGTACTTC. It translates to CASSWARGGEQYF.